The entry below describes one TCR beta chain. Its antigen remains unidentified. This specimen belongs to a study of CD8 T cells in Susac syndrome. Study-wide results and limits: In its TCR sequencing and HLA analysis, the study acknowledged that the number of individuals was relatively small.

Random hexamers were used to reverse transcribe the RNA input (about 0.5 to 1 ug). Amplification of TCR beta CDR3 across 54 Vbeta and 13 Jbeta was performed with immunoSEQ multiplex PCR. TCRdb reprocessed the immunoSEQ multiplex PCR reads with MiXCR, giving one entry per CDR3 protein. The table records 150,000 or so distinct CDR3 sequences, roughly 94% of them present only once. Germline V lookup: CDR1 SGDLS, CDR2 YYNGEE. After removal of 0 bases from V and 6 bases from J, the junction contained 3 bases not matched to a gene. The CDR3 is 14 residues long. The genes are TRBV9 and TRBJ1-5, with 7 positions matching TRBD1. The receptor was derived from a human donor with multiple sclerosis. The sample consisted of CD8+ T cells from PBMCs. CDR3 nucleotide sequence: TGTGCCAGCAGCGTAGGAGGGGGCGGTCAGCCCCAGCATTTT. It is translated as CASSVGGGGQPQHF. The whole variable domain, remainder taken from reference TRBV9 and TRBJ1-5, is DSGVTQTPKHLITATGQRVTLRCSPRSGDLSVYWYQQSLDQGLQFLIQYYNGEERAKGNILERFSAQQFPDLHSELNLSSLELGDSALYFCASSVGGGGQPQHFGDGTRLSIL.